These 26 T cell receptor beta chains share one sample of origin, sequenced in a study of T cell repertoires in cytomegalovirus infection. Which antigens these TCRs recognize remains unknown. TCRdb recomputed calls from the reads with MiXCR, one row per CDR3 protein. The repertoire holds about 500,000 distinct CDR3 sequences, with 30% to 40% as singletons. The material sequenced was cultured PBMCs, taken from culture after CMV antigen stimulation. These receptors all stem from a human donor in good health (CMV status not recorded). Some clones in this sample may be carry-over from other donors' samples.

The count of this clonotype is one. The gene calls are TRBV6-6 and TRBJ1-6; 7 bases are shared with TRBD1. The germline V gene encodes CDR1 MNHNY and CDR2 SVGAGI (reference sequence). The CDR3 contains 15 residues. Trimming took 3 bases from V and 6 from J; bases not matched to a gene: 5. CDR3 coding DNA: TGTGCCAGCAGTTATACGACAGGGCTTAATTCACCCCTCCACTTT. It is translated as CASSYTTGLNSPLHF.

CDR3 DNA sequence: TGTGCCAGCAGTTTGCAACAGGGAGGGGGAGAGACCCAGTACTTC. This codes for CASSLQQGGGETQYF. The V and J genes are TRBV12-3 or TRBV12-4 and TRBJ2-5; possibly TRBD2 for D (7 bases). Trimming removed 3 bases from V and 4 bases from J, with 15 bases in between. The CDR3 is 15 residues long.

This clonotype turned up a few times. The gene calls are TRBV6-6 and TRBJ2-1; D is uncertain. Germline V gene sequence: CDR1 MNHNY, CDR2 SVGAGI (reference sequence). Trimming cost V 3 bases and J 4 bases, with 19 bases left between them. The CDR3 covers 17 residues. The CDR3 sequence is CASSYWNWAELYNEQFF. Written as DNA, the CDR3 is TGTGCCAGCAGTTATTGGAATTGGGCAGAATTATACAATGAGCAGTTCTTC.

This clonotype was seen a handful of times. DNA of the CDR3: TGTGCCATCAGCCTCACAGGAACCGAGCAGTACGTC. Encoded protein: CAISLTGTEQYV. This chain links TRBV10-3 with TRBJ2-7; maybe TRBD1 (5 bases). CDR1 is ENHRY and CDR2 is SYGVKD in the germline V gene. This CDR3 spans 12 amino acids. The germline V and J ends were trimmed by 6 bases and 6 bases, with 12 bases remaining between them.

This chain links TRBV20-1 with TRBJ2-1, with D possibly matching TRBD2 (6 bases). CDR1 and CDR2 from the germline V gene are DFQATT and SNEGSKA (reference sequence). The length of the CDR3 is 16 residues. V dropped 5 bases and J dropped 5 bases, with 22 bases sitting between them. In nucleotides, the CDR3 is TGCAGTGCTCACTCACTGTCTAGGTCGGGGGACAATGAGCAGTTCTTC. This gives the protein CSAHSLSRSGDNEQFF.

This clonotype was detected only a few times. The chain employs TRBV12-3 or TRBV12-4 and TRBJ1-1, with D possibly matching TRBD1 (5 bases). V dropped 8 bases and J dropped 1 base, with 14 bases sitting between them. The CDR3 totals 14 residues. CDR3: CASAITGSNTEAFF. The CDR3 DNA follows: TGTGCCAGCGCTATCACAGGATCGAACACTGAAGCTTTCTTT.

The gene calls are TRBV7-4 and TRBJ1-3, with D unresolved. Per the germline V gene, CDR1 is SGHVT and CDR2 is SQSDAQ. V was clipped by 2 bases and J by 10 bases, with 12 bases between them. CDR3 length equals 13 residues. CDR3 nucleotide sequence: TGTGCCAGCAGCTTACAGGCCTTCGGGACCATATATTTT. Translating it yields CASSLQAFGTIYF.

This clonotype was counted only a few times. This chain joins TRBV24-1 and TRBJ2-1; D gene unclear. The V end was cut by 5 bases, the J end by 0 bases, with 19 bases between. The germline V gene encodes CDR1 KGHDR and CDR2 SFDVKD. The CDR3 length is 18 residues. CDR3 nucleotides: TGTGCCACCAGTGTCTCTACCCGGCCGCTGAGCTCCTACAATGAGCAGTTCTTC. This encodes CATSVSTRPLSSYNEQFF.

V usage is TRBV12-3 or TRBV12-4 and J usage is TRBJ2-3, with D perhaps given as TRBD1 or TRBD2 (5 bases each). V was pared by 6 bases and J by 4 bases, with 11 bases between. The CDR3 is made up of 13 amino acids. For the CDR3, the DNA is TGTGCCAGCAGGTGGGACGTCGCAGATACGCAGTATTTT. Its protein product is CASRWDVADTQYF.

The table lists this clonotype with many counts. This chain links TRBV7-2 with TRBJ2-2; 9 positions agree with TRBD2. The CDR3 loop spans 15 amino acids. Germline CDR1 and CDR2: SGHTA and FQGNSA. Trimming removed 3 bases from V and 7 bases from J; junction bases left unmatched: 6. The CDR3 sequence: CASSFIAGADGELFF. DNA of the CDR3: TGTGCCAGCAGCTTTATAGCGGGAGCGGACGGGGAGCTGTTTTTT.

This clonotype was counted between two and nine times. V gene TRBV4-1 combines with J gene TRBJ1-6; D is ambiguous. Trimming shortened V by 0 bases and J by 8 bases, and 11 bases separated the two germline ends. The CDR3 contains 15 residues. The germline V gene has CDR1 MGHRA and CDR2 YSYEKL. CDR3 sequence reads: CASSQEGYGDSPLHF. CDR3 sequence (DNA): TGCGCCAGCAGCCAAGAGGGGTACGGGGATTCACCCCTCCACTTT.

This clonotype showed up many times. This sequence joins TRBV25-1 and TRBJ2-1, with TRBD2 matching over 9 bases. Germline V gene lookup returns CDR1 MGHDK and CDR2 SYGVNS. V was pared by 1 base and J by 6 bases, with 7 bases of the junction left unmatched. CDR3 length: 16 residues. Written as DNA, the CDR3 is TGTGCCAGCAGTGAATTGAGCGGGGGGACGTCCAATGAGCAGTTCTTC. This gives the protein CASSELSGGTSNEQFF.

The chain links TRBV7-2 to TRBJ1-5; D might be TRBD1 (5 bases). CDR3 length equals 17 residues. Germline V CDR1 and CDR2: SGHTA, FQGNSA. The germline V and J ends were trimmed by 1 base and 0 bases, with 13 bases remaining between them. The CDR3, as DNA: TGTGCCAGCAGCTTAGGTCTCGGGGGGAGTAGCAATCAGCCCCAGCATTTT. Its protein product is CASSLGLGGSSNQPQHF.

The genes are TRBV19 and TRBJ1-2; 7 positions agree with TRBD1. Germline trimming cut 7 bases from V and 3 bases from J; bases unmatched to any gene: 5. Looked up from germline, CDR1 is LNHDA and CDR2 is SQIVND (reference sequence). The CDR3 has 13 amino acids. CDR3 DNA sequence: TGTGCCAGTAATAGGGACAGATACTATGGCTACACCTTC. Its translation is CASNRDRYYGYTF.

V is TRBV28 and J is TRBJ2-7, with 9 nucleotides matching TRBD2. With 4 bases clipped from V and 2 bases from J, the junction kept 9 bases outside the gene matches. The CDR3 consists of 16 residues. CDR1 is MDHEN, CDR2 SYDVKM, per germline. Written as DNA, the CDR3 is TGTGCCAGCAGTTACACACTAGCGGGCGGGACCTACGAGCAGTACTTC. This codes for CASSYTLAGGTYEQYF.

The V call is TRBV12-3 or TRBV12-4, the J call TRBJ1-6, with D unclear. This CDR3 contains 13 residues. Between the trimmed V and J ends, which lost 2 bases and 10 bases, there was a span of 9 bases. CDR3 DNA: TGTGCCAGCAGTTTACACGAGGGATCACCCCTCCACTTT. Its protein product is CASSLHEGSPLHF.

In this sample, this clonotype turned up a few times. The chain carries TRBV27 and TRBJ2-7, with 8 bases that match TRBD2. The CDR3 has 17 residues. CDR1 MNHEY and CDR2 SMNVEV come from the germline V gene (reference sequence). Germline trimming cut 6 bases from V and 3 bases from J; bases unmatched to any gene: 16. CDR3 amino acids: CASSPKPVLAAGYEQYF. The DNA for the CDR3 is TGTGCCAGCAGCCCTAAGCCGGTACTAGCGGCAGGCTACGAGCAGTACTTC.

The chain couples TRBV25-1 to TRBJ1-2; a possible D gene is TRBD1 (5 bases). There are 16 residues in the CDR3. Germline CDR1 is MGHDK and CDR2 is SYGVNS. V gave up 4 bases and J gave up 6 bases, with 21 bases separating them. Here the CDR3 DNA reads TGTGCCAGCAGTGCCCAAACCTCAGGGTTTGTCGATGGCTACACCTTC. Amino acids: CASSAQTSGFVDGYTF.

In this sample, this clonotype turned up many times. The gene calls are TRBV7-8 and TRBJ2-1; 9 bases match TRBD2. The germline V gene encodes CDR1 SGHVS and CDR2 FQNEAQ. Trimming removed 10 bases from V and 9 bases from J; junction bases left unmatched: 28. The CDR3 spans 19 residues. The CDR3 reads CATVLRGGKIAGARSEQFF. As DNA, the CDR3 is TGTGCCACCGTCCTCCGGGGGGGGAAGATAGCGGGAGCTAGAAGTGAGCAGTTCTTC.

This clonotype has more than one count but fewer than ten. The chain recombines TRBV19 with TRBJ2-2, with TRBD1 matching over 7 bases. Germline assignment: CDR1 LNHDA and CDR2 SQIVND (reference sequence). This CDR3 contains 15 residues. The junction had 5 bases not matched to a gene; V was cut back by 5 bases and J by 2 bases. The CDR3 here is CASSPGQTNTGELFF. The CDR3 region has the DNA TGTGCCAGTAGTCCGGGACAGACCAACACCGGGGAGCTGTTTTTT.

The chain employs TRBV6-4 and TRBJ2-2; D ambiguous. The CDR3 covers 13 residues. V was cut by 4 bases and J by 4 bases, with 7 bases left in between. Germline V CDR1 and CDR2: MRHNA, SNTAGT. The CDR3 sequence: CASSAGVTGELFF. CDR3 bases: TGTGCCAGCAGTGCTGGGGTCACCGGGGAGCTGTTTTTT.

The chain combines TRBV6-2 or TRBV6-3 with TRBJ2-3; 10 nucleotides match TRBD2. Germline values: CDR1 MNHEY, CDR2 SVGEGT. V was pared by 6 bases and J by 5 bases, with 8 bases of the junction left unmatched. CDR3 size: 15 residues. The CDR3 loop is CASSPHSGREDTQYF. CDR3 bases: TGTGCCAGCAGCCCCCACAGCGGGAGGGAAGATACGCAGTATTTT.

This clonotype was picked up a small number of times. The V call is TRBV7-9, the J call TRBJ2-3; the D gene is possibly TRBD2 (6 bases). Germline V CDR1 and CDR2: SEHNR, FQNEAQ (reference sequence). The CDR3 is made up of 14 amino acids. Deletions cut 10 bases from V and 4 bases from J, with 18 bases between. The CDR3 DNA sequence: TGTGCCATCCTCCCCGGGGGTGTCTCAGATACGCAGTATTTT. Protein product: CAILPGGVSDTQYF. Drawing the rest from reference TRBV7-9 and TRBJ2-3, the complete variable domain is DTGVSQNPRHKITKRGQNVTFRCDPISEHNRLYWYRQTLGQGPEFLTYFQNEAQLEKSRLLSDRFSAERPKGSFSTLEIQRTEQGDSAMYLCAILPGGVSDTQYFGPGTRLTVL.

The table lists this clonotype with a count of one. A much larger clone differs by one base, so this may be a read error. The chain has TRBV7-6 and TRBJ1-1, with unresolved D. Germline CDR1 reads SGHVS; CDR2 reads FNYEAQ. V lost 3 bases, J lost 3 bases, and 5 bases lay in between. The length of the CDR3 is 12 residues. The CDR3 loop reads CASSFLYTEAFF. CDR3 sequence (DNA): TGTGCCAGCAGCTTTTTGTACACTGAAGCTTTCTTT.

V usage is TRBV11-2 and J usage is TRBJ2-7; the D call may be TRBD1 or TRBD2 (6 bases each). Germline V CDR1 and CDR2: SGHAT, FQNNGV. Trimming stripped 1 base from V and 5 bases from J, with 18 bases between. This CDR3 is built from 16 residues. CDR3 nucleotide sequence: TGTGCCAGCAGCTTAGGGGGGGCGGGAATTTACGACGAGCAGTACTTC. This translates into CASSLGGAGIYDEQYF.

In its sample, this clonotype was seen a few times. The rearrangement links TRBV12-3 or TRBV12-4 to TRBJ2-7, with 9 bases that match TRBD1. The CDR3 has 14 residues. J gave up 3 bases and V 5 bases, and 5 bases lay outside the gene matches. Written as DNA, the CDR3 is TGTGCCAGCAGTCCGGGACAGGGTATCTACGAGCAGTACGTC. This gives the protein CASSPGQGIYEQYV.